Sequencing of this TCR beta chain was carried out in a study of T cell responses to AZD1222 COVID-19 vaccine. Repertoires were generated with immunoSEQ multiplex PCR, while TCRdb's copy carries only in-frame clones and drops some. The table lists approximately 180,000 clones, 80% to 90% of them singletons. CDR3 length: 15 amino acids. CDR1 is SGHKS, CDR2 YYEKEE, per germline (reference sequence). The V end was cut by 4 bases, the J end by 0 bases, with 14 bases between. The TCR sequence derives from an adult in good health. The chain carries TRBV5-5 and TRBJ2-7; no clear D. The input for sequencing was peripheral blood, taken on day 0 of AZD1222 vaccination. CDR3 sequence reads: CASSARVGSSYEQYF. CDR3 DNA: TGTGCCAGCAGCGCTAGGGTCGGTAGCTCCTACGAGCAGTACTTC.